Given below is one T cell receptor beta chain in context. The data belong to a study of blood T cell repertoires in COVID-19. Across the whole study: Donors in the United States, Italy and Spain gave samples during acute or convalescent COVID-19. The cDNA or gDNA used as material had been derived from T cells, B-cell-depleted T cells, or PBMCs.

The germline V gene encodes CDR1 SGHRS and CDR2 YFSETQ. Trimming left V 4 bases short and J 4 bases short, with 12 bases between. This CDR3 is built from 14 residues. Original processing notes: Reference gene primers were amplified, and this amplification served to estimate nucleated cell counts. Assay used: immunoSEQ multiplex PCR; TCRdb lists only in-frame clones, some missing. For V, J and clone size, that table is used; D and trimming come from the DNA. The data contain approximately 50,000 clones, about 88% of them singletons. The chain joins TRBV5-1 to TRBJ2-1; possible D gene TRBD2, 5 bases. The source material was peripheral blood. This TCR derives from a human donor in a cohort sampled during active COVID-19. The DNA of the CDR3 is TGCGCCAGCAGCAACCGGGGAGATTACAATGAGCAGTTCTTC. This codes for CASSNRGDYNEQFF. Complete variable domain (other parts from reference TRBV5-1 and TRBJ2-1): KAGVTQTPRYLIKTRGQQVTLSCSPISGHRSVSWYQQTPGQGLQFLFEYFSETQRNKGNFPGRFSGRQFSNSRSEMNVSTLELGDSALYLCASSNRGDYNEQFFGPGTRLTVL.